The 2 T cell receptor beta chains below come from one sample, sequenced in a study of T-cell reconstitution after alpha-beta-depleted transplantation in children. TCRbeta library preparation incorporated unique molecular identifiers. One entry per CDR3 protein, called by TCRdb with MiXCR from the PCR reads. The data show 55,000 to 65,000 distinct CDR3 sequences, 44% seen once. The sequences come from PBMCs, mostly from graft donor cells, collected 360 days after TCRalphabeta/CD19-depleted stem cell transplant. The receptor source for this set is a male patient younger than 18 who had a stem cell transplant for acute lymphoblastic leukemia, so the T cells may come from the graft donor.

The chain employs TRBV27 and TRBJ2-7; D is unresolved. The germline V and J ends were trimmed by 2 bases and 7 bases, with 18 bases remaining between them. The germline V gene encodes CDR1 MNHEY and CDR2 SMNVEV (reference sequence). The CDR3 spans 15 residues. CDR3 protein: CASSLSRTGLREQYF. As DNA, the CDR3 is TGTGCCAGCAGTTTAAGTAGGACGGGTTTGAGAGAGCAGTACTTC.

This chain joins TRBV9 and TRBJ1-1, with a weak D call TRBD1 (6 bases). Per germline, CDR1 SGDLS and CDR2 YYNGEE. Trimming left V 3 bases short and J 12 bases short, with 18 bases between. The CDR3 extends over 13 amino acids. This CDR3 is CASSGDYREGPFF. CDR3 in DNA: TGTGCCAGCAGCGGCGACTACAGGGAAGGGCCTTTCTTT.